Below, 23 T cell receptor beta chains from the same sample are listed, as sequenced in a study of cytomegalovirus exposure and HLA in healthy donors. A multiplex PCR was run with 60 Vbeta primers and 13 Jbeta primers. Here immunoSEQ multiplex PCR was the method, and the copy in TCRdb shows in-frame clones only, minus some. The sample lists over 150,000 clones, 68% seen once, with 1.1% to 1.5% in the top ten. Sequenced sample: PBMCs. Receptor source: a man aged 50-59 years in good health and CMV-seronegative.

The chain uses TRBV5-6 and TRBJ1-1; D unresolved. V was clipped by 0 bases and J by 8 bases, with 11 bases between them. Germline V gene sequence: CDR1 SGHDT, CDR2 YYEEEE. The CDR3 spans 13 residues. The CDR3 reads CASSLEMPGEAFF. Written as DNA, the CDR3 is TGTGCCAGCAGCTTGGAAATGCCAGGAGAAGCTTTCTTT.

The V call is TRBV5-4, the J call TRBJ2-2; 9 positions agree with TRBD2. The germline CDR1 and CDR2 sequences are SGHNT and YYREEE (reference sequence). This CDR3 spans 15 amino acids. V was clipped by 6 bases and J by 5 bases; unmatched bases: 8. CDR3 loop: CASTLGTSWTGELFF. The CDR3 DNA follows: TGTGCCAGCACCTTAGGGACTAGCTGGACCGGGGAGCTGTTTTTT.

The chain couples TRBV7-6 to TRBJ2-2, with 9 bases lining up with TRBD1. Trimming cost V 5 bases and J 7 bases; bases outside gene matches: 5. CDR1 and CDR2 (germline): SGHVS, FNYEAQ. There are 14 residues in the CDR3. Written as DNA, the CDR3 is TGTGCCAGCAGCCGGACAGGGGAGAACGGGGAGCTGTTTTTT. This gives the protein CASSRTGENGELFF.

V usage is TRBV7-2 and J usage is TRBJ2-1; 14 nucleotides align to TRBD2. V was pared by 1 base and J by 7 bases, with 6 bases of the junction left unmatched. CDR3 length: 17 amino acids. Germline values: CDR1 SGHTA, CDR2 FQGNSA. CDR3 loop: CASSLEGGLAGANEQFF. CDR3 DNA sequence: TGTGCCAGCAGCTTAGAGGGGGGACTAGCGGGGGCGAATGAGCAGTTCTTC.

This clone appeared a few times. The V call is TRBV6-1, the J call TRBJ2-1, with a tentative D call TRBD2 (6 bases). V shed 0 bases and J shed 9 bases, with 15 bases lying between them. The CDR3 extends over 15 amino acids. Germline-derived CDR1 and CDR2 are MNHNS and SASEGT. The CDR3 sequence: CASSEAGRGQGEQFF. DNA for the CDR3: TGTGCCAGCAGTGAAGCAGGGCGGGGCCAAGGTGAGCAGTTCTTC.

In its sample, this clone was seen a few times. The CDR3 reads CASSVGVNTEAFF. In nucleotides, the CDR3 is TGCGCCAGCAGCGTCGGTGTGAACACTGAAGCTTTCTTT. This chain joins TRBV5-1 and TRBJ1-1; D uncertain. V was trimmed by 4 bases and J by 0 bases, leaving 7 bases between them. The CDR3 sequence is 13 residues long. Germline CDR1 and CDR2: SGHRS and YFSETQ.

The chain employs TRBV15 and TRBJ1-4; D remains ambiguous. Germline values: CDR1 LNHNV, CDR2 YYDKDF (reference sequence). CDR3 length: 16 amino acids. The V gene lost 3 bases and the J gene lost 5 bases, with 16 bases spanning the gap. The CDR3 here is CATSRGGSAFNEKLFF. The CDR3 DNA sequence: TGTGCCACCAGCAGGGGAGGGTCAGCTTTCAATGAAAAACTGTTTTTT. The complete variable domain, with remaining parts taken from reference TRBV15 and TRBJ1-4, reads DAMVIQNPRYQVTQFGKPVTLSCSQTLNHNVMYWYQQKSSQAPKLLFHYYDKDFNNEADTPDNFQSRRPNTSFCFLDIRSPGLGDTAMYLCATSRGGSAFNEKLFFGSGTQLSVL.

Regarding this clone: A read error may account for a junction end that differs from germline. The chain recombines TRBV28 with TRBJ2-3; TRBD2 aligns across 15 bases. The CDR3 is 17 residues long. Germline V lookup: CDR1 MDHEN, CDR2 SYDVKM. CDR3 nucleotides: TGTGCCAGCAGTCTATGGACTAGCGGGGGGGTGCGGGATACGCAGTATTTT. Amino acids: CASSLWTSGGVRDTQYF. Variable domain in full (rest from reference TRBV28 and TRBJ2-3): DVKVTQSSRYLVKRTGEKVFLECVQDMDHENMFWYRQDPGLGLRLIYFSYDVKMKEKGDIPEGYSVSREKKERFSLILESASTNQTSMYLCASSLWTSGGVRDTQYFGPGTRLTVL.

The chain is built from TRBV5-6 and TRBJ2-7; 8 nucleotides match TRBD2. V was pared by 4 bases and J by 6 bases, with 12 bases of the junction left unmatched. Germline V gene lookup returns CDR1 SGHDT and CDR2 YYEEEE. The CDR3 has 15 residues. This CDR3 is CASSPGVAGIAEQYF. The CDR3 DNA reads TGTGCCAGCAGCCCGGGGGTAGCGGGAATAGCCGAGCAGTACTTC. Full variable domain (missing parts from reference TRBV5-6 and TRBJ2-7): DAGVTQSPTHLIKTRGQQVTLRCSPKSGHDTVSWYQQALGQGPQFIFQYYEEEERQRGNFPDRFSGHQFPNYSSELNVNALLLGDSALYLCASSPGVAGIAEQYFGPGTRLTVT.

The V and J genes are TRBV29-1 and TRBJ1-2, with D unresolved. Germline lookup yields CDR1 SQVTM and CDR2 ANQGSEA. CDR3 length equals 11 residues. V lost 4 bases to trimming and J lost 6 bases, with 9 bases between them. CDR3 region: CSVGPADGYTF. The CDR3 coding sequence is TGCAGCGTTGGGCCGGCGGATGGCTACACCTTC.

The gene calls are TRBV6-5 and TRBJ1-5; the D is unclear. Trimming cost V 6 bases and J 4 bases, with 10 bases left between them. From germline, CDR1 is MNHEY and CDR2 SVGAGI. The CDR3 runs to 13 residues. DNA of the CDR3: TGTGCCAGCAGCCCCAGGATAAATCAGCCCCAGCATTTT. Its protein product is CASSPRINQPQHF.

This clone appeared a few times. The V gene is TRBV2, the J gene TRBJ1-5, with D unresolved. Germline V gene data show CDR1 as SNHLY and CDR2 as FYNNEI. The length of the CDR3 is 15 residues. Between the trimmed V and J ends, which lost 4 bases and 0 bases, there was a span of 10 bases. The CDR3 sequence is CASSGAAYSNQPQHF. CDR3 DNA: TGTGCCAGCAGTGGTGCCGCCTATAGCAATCAGCCCCAGCATTTT. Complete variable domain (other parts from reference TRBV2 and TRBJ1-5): EPEVTQTPSHQVTQMGQEVILRCVPISNHLYFYWYRQILGQKVEFLVSFYNNEISEKSEIFDDQFSVERPDGSNFTLKIRSTKLEDSAMYFCASSGAAYSNQPQHFGDGTRLSIL.

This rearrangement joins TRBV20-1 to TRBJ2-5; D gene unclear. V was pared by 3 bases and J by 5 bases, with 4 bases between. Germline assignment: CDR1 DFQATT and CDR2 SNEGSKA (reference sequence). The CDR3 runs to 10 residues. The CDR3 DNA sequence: TGCAGTGCTAGGAGGGAGACCCAGTACTTC. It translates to CSARRETQYF.

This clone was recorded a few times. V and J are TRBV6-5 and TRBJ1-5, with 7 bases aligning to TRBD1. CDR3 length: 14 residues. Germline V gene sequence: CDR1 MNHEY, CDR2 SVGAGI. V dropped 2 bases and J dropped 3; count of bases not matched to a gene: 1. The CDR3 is CASSYTGVNQPQHF. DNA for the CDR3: TGTGCCAGCAGTTACACAGGGGTCAATCAGCCCCAGCATTTT.

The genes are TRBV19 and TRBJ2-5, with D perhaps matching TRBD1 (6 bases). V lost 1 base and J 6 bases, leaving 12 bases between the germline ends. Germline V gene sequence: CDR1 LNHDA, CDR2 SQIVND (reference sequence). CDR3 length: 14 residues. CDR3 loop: CASSIAWGRQTQYF. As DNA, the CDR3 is TGTGCCAGTAGTATAGCATGGGGGCGGCAGACCCAGTACTTC.

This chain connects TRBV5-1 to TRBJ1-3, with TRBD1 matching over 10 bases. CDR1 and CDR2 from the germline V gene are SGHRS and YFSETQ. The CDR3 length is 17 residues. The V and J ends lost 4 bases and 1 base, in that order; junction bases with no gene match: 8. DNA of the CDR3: TGCGCCAGCAGCCTGTCGGGACAGGGGCGGTCTGGAAACACCATATATTTT. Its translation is CASSLSGQGRSGNTIYF.

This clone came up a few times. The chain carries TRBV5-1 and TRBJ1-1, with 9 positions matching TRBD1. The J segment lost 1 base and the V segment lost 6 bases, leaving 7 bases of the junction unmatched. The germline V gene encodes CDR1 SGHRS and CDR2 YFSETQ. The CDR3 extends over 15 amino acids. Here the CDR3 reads CASTLGTGKNTEAFF. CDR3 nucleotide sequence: TGCGCCAGCACCCTCGGGACAGGGAAGAACACTGAAGCTTTCTTT.

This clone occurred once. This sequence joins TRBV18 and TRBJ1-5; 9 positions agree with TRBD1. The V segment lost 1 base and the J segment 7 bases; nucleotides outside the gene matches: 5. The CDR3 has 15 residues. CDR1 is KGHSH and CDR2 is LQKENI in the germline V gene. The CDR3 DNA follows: TGTGCCAGCTCACCACGGGGACAGGGAGGACAGCCCCAGCATTTT. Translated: CASSPRGQGGQPQHF. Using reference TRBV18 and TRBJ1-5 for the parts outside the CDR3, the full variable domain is NAGVMQNPRHLVRRRGQEARLRCSPMKGHSHVYWYRQLPEEGLKFMVYLQKENIIDESGMPKERFSAEFPKEGPSILRIQQVVRGDSAAYFCASSPRGQGGQPQHFGDGTRLSIL.

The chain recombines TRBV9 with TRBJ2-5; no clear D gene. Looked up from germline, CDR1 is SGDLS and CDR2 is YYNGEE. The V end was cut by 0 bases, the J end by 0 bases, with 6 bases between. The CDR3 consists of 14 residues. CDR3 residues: CASSVADNQETQYF. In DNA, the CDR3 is TGTGCCAGCAGCGTAGCCGACAACCAAGAGACCCAGTACTTC.

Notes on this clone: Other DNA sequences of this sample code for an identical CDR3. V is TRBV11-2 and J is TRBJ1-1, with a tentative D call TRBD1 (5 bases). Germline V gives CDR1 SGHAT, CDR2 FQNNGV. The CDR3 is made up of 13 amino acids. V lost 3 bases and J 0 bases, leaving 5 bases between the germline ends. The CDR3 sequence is CASSLGLNTEAFF. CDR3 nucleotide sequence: TGTGCCAGCAGCTTGGGGCTGAACACTGAAGCTTTCTTT. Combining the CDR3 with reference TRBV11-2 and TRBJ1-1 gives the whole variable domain EAGVAQSPRYKIIEKRQSVAFWCNPISGHATLYWYQQILGQGPKLLIQFQNNGVVDDSQLPKDRFSAERLKGVDSTLKIQPAKLEDSAVYLCASSLGLNTEAFFGQGTRLTVV.

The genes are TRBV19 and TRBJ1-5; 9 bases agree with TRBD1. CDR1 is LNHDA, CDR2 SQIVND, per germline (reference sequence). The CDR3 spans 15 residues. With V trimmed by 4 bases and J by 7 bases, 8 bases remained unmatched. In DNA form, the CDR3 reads TGTGCCAGTAGTAGAGAGGGACAGGGTGGACAGCCCCAGCATTTT. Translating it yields CASSREGQGGQPQHF.

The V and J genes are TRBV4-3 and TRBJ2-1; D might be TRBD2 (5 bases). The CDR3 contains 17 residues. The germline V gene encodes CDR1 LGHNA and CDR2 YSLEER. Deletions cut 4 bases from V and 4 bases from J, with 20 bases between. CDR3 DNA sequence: TGCGCCAGCAGCCCCCAAGAGGCAGGCCGGACTTACAATGAGCAGTTCTTC. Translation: CASSPQEAGRTYNEQFF.

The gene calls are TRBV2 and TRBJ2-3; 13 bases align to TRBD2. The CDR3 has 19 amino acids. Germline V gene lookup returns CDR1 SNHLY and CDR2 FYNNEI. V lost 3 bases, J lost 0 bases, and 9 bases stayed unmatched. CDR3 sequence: CASSDLGLAGRTSTDTQYF. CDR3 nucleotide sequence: TGTGCCAGCAGTGACCTGGGACTAGCGGGGAGAACTAGCACAGATACGCAGTATTTT.